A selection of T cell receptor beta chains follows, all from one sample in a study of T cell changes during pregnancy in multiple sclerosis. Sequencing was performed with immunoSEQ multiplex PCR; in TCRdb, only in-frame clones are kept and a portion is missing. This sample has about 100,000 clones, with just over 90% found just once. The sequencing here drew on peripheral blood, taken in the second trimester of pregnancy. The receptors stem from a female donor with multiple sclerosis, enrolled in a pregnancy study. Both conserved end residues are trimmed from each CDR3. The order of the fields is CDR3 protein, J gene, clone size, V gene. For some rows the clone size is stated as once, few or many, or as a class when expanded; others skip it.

CDR3aa: ASSHRGSGPGRSYEQY
j_gene: TRBJ2-7
abundance: .
v_gene: TRBV7-2

CDR3aa: ASSPGGSVHQPQH
j_gene: TRBJ1-5
abundance: .
v_gene: TRBV28

CDR3aa: ASSRGGTEAF
j_gene: TRBJ1-1
abundance: .
v_gene: TRBV7-9

CDR3aa: ASSSQGGQGVGGYT
j_gene: TRBJ1-2
abundance: .
v_gene: TRBV27

CDR3aa: ASKLTGGGVNSPLH
j_gene: TRBJ1-6
abundance: .
v_gene: TRBV2

CDR3aa: ASVDRGPDYEQY
j_gene: TRBJ2-7
abundance: .
v_gene: TRBV28

CDR3aa: ASSGGGGRAFYEQY
j_gene: TRBJ2-7
abundance: once
v_gene: TRBV10-2

CDR3aa: ASSLRTDTYEQY
j_gene: TRBJ2-7
abundance: few
v_gene: TRBV7-8

CDR3aa: ASSLGGPYEQY
j_gene: TRBJ2-7
abundance: .
v_gene: TRBV5-4

CDR3aa: AIPRKGRAVRSRGELF
j_gene: TRBJ2-2
abundance: .
v_gene: TRBV15

CDR3aa: ASSLPSMPAGSGDTQY
j_gene: TRBJ2-3
abundance: .
v_gene: TRBV5-6

CDR3aa: ASSSLGHPSGNTIY
j_gene: TRBJ1-3
abundance: .
v_gene: TRBV6-5

CDR3aa: ASSQRGGNNEQF
j_gene: TRBJ2-1
abundance: .
v_gene: TRBV5-4

CDR3aa: ASSSVGQNEQF
j_gene: TRBJ2-1
abundance: .
v_gene: TRBV7-3

CDR3aa: ASSQDTDYEQY
j_gene: TRBJ2-7
abundance: few
v_gene: TRBV6-1

CDR3aa: ASSLRGSGETQY
j_gene: TRBJ2-5
abundance: once
v_gene: TRBV5-1

CDR3aa: ASSESEEGAYSGANVLT
j_gene: TRBJ2-6
abundance: .
v_gene: TRBV2

CDR3aa: ASSLIRAGGPEQF
j_gene: TRBJ2-1
abundance: .
v_gene: TRBV5-1

CDR3aa: ASRWTGATTYSGNTIY
j_gene: TRBJ1-3
abundance: .
v_gene: TRBV19

CDR3aa: ASSSGAFRNTEAF
j_gene: TRBJ1-1
abundance: .
v_gene: TRBV5-1

CDR3aa: AIPPGKTGALPYRNQPQH
j_gene: TRBJ1-5
abundance: .
v_gene: TRBV5-1

CDR3aa: ASSYLGAGGNTEAF
j_gene: TRBJ1-1
abundance: .
v_gene: TRBV6-5

CDR3aa: ASSSGGGADTQY
j_gene: TRBJ2-3
abundance: once
v_gene: TRBV5-1

CDR3aa: ASRVGGTGELF
j_gene: TRBJ2-2
abundance: once
v_gene: TRBV2

CDR3aa: ASTPQGGGNEQF
j_gene: TRBJ2-1
abundance: .
v_gene: TRBV6-1

CDR3aa: AWSPGHTEAF
j_gene: TRBJ1-1
abundance: few
v_gene: TRBV30

CDR3aa: ASSSSGTGGGWTEAF
j_gene: TRBJ1-1
abundance: once
v_gene: TRBV28

CDR3aa: ASRVGQGYYEQY
j_gene: TRBJ2-7
abundance: .
v_gene: TRBV6-1

CDR3aa: ASSTTGGQETQY
j_gene: TRBJ2-5
abundance: .
v_gene: TRBV19

CDR3aa: AWSPYSTGGSSNEKLF
j_gene: TRBJ1-4
abundance: .
v_gene: TRBV30

CDR3aa: ASSLGQGYGYT
j_gene: TRBJ1-2
abundance: .
v_gene: TRBV7-9

CDR3aa: ASAGAHRARKSNQPQH
j_gene: TRBJ1-5
abundance: once
v_gene: TRBV21-1

CDR3aa: ASSVVGGNTIY
j_gene: TRBJ1-3
abundance: .
v_gene: TRBV9

CDR3aa: ASSAREDREYEQY
j_gene: TRBJ2-7
abundance: .
v_gene: TRBV2

CDR3aa: ASASPGRTDTQY
j_gene: TRBJ2-3
abundance: .
v_gene: TRBV5-5

CDR3aa: ASSAQGAQTGELF
j_gene: TRBJ2-2
abundance: .
v_gene: TRBV2

CDR3aa: AWSVGTGGSNYGYT
j_gene: TRBJ1-2
abundance: .
v_gene: TRBV30

CDR3aa: ASSVTGTGGLAQY
j_gene: TRBJ2-3
abundance: .
v_gene: TRBV5-1

CDR3aa: AWGQGTYEQY
j_gene: TRBJ2-7
abundance: once
v_gene: TRBV30

CDR3aa: ASTTTGGAYNEQF
j_gene: TRBJ2-1
abundance: once
v_gene: TRBV7-2

CDR3aa: AISEGTSGGVVQY
j_gene: TRBJ2-7
abundance: .
v_gene: TRBV10-3

CDR3aa: ASSERLNNEQF
j_gene: TRBJ2-1
abundance: .
v_gene: TRBV25-1

CDR3aa: ASSRRGGAFEQF
j_gene: TRBJ2-1
abundance: .
v_gene: TRBV14

CDR3aa: ASSVEEGAKLF
j_gene: TRBJ1-4
abundance: .
v_gene: TRBV25-1

CDR3aa: ATQTGAENTEAF
j_gene: TRBJ1-1
abundance: .
v_gene: TRBV10-3

CDR3aa: ASSLQQGNYGYT
j_gene: TRBJ1-2
abundance: .
v_gene: TRBV27

CDR3aa: ASSEVDEQF
j_gene: TRBJ2-1
abundance: .
v_gene: TRBV28